One sample yielded the 9 T cell receptor beta chains listed below, sequenced in a study of blood T cell repertoires in COVID-19. Repertoires were generated with immunoSEQ multiplex PCR, while TCRdb's copy carries only in-frame clones and drops some. The sample shows 150,000 or so clones, under 80% of them seen only once. The sequenced sample was peripheral blood. These TCRs come from an elderly woman with acute or convalescent COVID-19.

This clone was counted only a few times. The chain carries TRBV19 and TRBJ1-5; 8 bases fit TRBD1. J lost 5 bases, V lost 5 bases, and 5 bases had no gene match. CDR1 is LNHDA, CDR2 SQIVND, per germline (reference sequence). CDR3 size: 14 residues. CDR3 residues: CASSVRDRYQPQHF. CDR3 coding DNA: TGTGCCAGTAGTGTCCGGGACAGGTATCAGCCCCAGCATTTT. Variable domain in full (rest from reference TRBV19 and TRBJ1-5): DGGITQSPKYLFRKEGQNVTLSCEQNLNHDAMYWYRQDPGQGLRLIYYSQIVNDFQKGDIAEGYSVSREKKESFPLTVTSAQKNPTAFYLCASSVRDRYQPQHFGDGTRLSIL.

This clone appeared a few times. This rearrangement joins TRBV10-3 to TRBJ2-7; 8 bases match TRBD2. CDR1 and CDR2 from the germline V gene are ENHRY and SYGVKD. J lost 1 base, V lost 0 bases, and 11 bases had no gene match. The CDR3 contains 18 residues. CDR3 sequence: CAISESTRGAGESYEQYF. CDR3 DNA sequence: TGTGCCATCAGTGAGTCGACCCGAGGAGCGGGGGAATCCTACGAGCAGTACTTC.

In DNA form, the CDR3 reads TGTGCCAGCAGTAGCCAAAACTATGGCTACACCTTC. The encoded protein is CASSSQNYGYTF. The chain uses TRBV27 and TRBJ1-2; D unclear. The CDR3 is made up of 12 amino acids. V was pared by 5 bases and J by 2 bases, with 6 bases between. CDR1 is MNHEY and CDR2 is SMNVEV in the germline V gene (reference sequence).

The chain has TRBV6-5 and TRBJ2-3; 7 bases are a match to TRBD1. Germline CDR1 MNHEY, CDR2 SVGAGI. V was clipped by 6 bases and J by 5 bases; unmatched bases: 8. The CDR3 extends over 14 amino acids. DNA of the CDR3: TGTGCCAGCAGCCCGACAGGGACGGTAGATACGCAGTATTTT. As protein: CASSPTGTVDTQYF.

In this sample, this clone is medium-sized (0.01 to 0.1%). Distinct nucleotide sequences in the sample also encode this CDR3. The chain is built from TRBV10-1 and TRBJ2-3, with unresolved D. Germline assignment: CDR1 WNHNN and CDR2 SYGVQD (reference sequence). V was trimmed by 5 bases and J by 0 bases, leaving 3 bases between them. The CDR3 is 12 residues long. Here the CDR3 reads CASSYSTDTQYF. The CDR3 DNA reads as TGCGCCAGCAGTTATAGCACAGATACGCAGTATTTT.

This sequence joins TRBV28 and TRBJ1-5; TRBD1 matches at 9 bases. CDR1 is MDHEN and CDR2 is SYDVKM in the germline V gene. V shed 3 bases and J 4 bases; nucleotides not matched to a gene: 1. The CDR3 has 14 residues. CDR3 nucleotide sequence: TGTGCCAGCAGTTTTGGACAGGGGAATCAGCCCCAGCATTTT. Translated, it gives CASSFGQGNQPQHF.

The rearrangement joins TRBV4-2 to TRBJ1-6; TRBD1 is a possible D gene (5 bases). The CDR3 consists of 14 residues. Trimming removed 0 bases from V and 7 bases from J, with 7 bases in between. Per the germline V gene, CDR1 is LGHNA and CDR2 is YNFKEQ. For the CDR3, the DNA is TGTGCCAGCAGCCAAGAGAGACAGAATTCACCCCTCCACTTT. It yields the protein CASSQERQNSPLHF.

The J gene is TRBJ2-7, the V gene TRBV9; 9 nucleotides agree with TRBD2. The V segment lost 0 bases and the J segment 7 bases; nucleotides outside the gene matches: 5. Germline loops: CDR1 SGDLS, CDR2 YYNGEE. This CDR3 has 14 amino acids. The CDR3 region is CASSVVAGALEQYF. As DNA, the CDR3 is TGTGCCAGCAGCGTAGTAGCGGGAGCCTTGGAGCAGTACTTC.

This sequence joins TRBV2 and TRBJ2-2, with D unresolved. The length of the CDR3 is 12 residues. With 7 bases removed from V and 4 bases from J, the gap between germline ends came to 7 bases. CDR1 SNHLY and CDR2 FYNNEI come from the germline V gene. This CDR3 is CASNYFTGELFF. Written as DNA, the CDR3 is TGTGCCAGCAATTATTTCACCGGGGAGCTGTTTTTT.